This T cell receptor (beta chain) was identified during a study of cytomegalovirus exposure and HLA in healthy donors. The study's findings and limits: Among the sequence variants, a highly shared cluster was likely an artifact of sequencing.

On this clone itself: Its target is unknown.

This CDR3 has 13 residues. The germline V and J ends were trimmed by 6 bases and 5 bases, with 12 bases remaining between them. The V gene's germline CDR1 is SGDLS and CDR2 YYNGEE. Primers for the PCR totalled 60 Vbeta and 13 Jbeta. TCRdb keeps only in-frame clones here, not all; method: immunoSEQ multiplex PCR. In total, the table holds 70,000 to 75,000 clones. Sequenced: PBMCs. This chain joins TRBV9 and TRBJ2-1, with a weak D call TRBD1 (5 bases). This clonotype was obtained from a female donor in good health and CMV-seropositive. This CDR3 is CASTDSPHNEQFF. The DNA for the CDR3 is TGTGCCAGCACCGACAGCCCCCACAATGAGCAGTTCTTC.